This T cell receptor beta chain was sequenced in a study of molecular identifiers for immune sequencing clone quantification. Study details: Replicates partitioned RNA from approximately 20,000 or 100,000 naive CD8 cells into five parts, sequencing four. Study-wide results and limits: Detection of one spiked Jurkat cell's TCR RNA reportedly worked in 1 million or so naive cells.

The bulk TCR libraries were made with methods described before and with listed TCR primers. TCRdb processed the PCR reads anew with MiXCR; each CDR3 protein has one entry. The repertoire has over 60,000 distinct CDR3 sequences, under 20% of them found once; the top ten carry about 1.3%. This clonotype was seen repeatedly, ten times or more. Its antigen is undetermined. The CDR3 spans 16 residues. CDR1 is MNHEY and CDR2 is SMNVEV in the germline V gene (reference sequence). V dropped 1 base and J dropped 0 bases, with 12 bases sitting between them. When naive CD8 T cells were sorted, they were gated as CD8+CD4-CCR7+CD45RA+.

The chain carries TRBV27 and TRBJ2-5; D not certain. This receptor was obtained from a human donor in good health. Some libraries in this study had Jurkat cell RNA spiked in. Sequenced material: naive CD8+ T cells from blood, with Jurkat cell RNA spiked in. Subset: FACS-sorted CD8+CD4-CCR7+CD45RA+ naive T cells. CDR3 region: CASSLLSDSHQETQYF. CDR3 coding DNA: TGTGCCAGCAGTTTATTATCCGACTCCCACCAAGAGACCCAGTACTTC.